These T cell receptor beta chains were read from a single sample in a study of blood T cell repertoires in COVID-19. Repertoires were generated with immunoSEQ multiplex PCR, while TCRdb's copy carries only in-frame clones and drops some. The sample lists about 160,000 clones, 90% to 95% occurring once. Sequencing used peripheral blood. Source of these receptors: a woman aged 50 to 60 with acute or convalescent COVID-19. The CDR3 runs from the conserved cysteine through the conserved F or W. A D gene is named only where the DNA matches it firmly. The size entry is marked missing in some rows and otherwise reads once, few, many or a size class.

D gene	clone size	V gene	J gene	CDR3 DNA	CDR3 protein
TRBD1	-	TRBV19	TRBJ1-5	TGTGCCAGCACCGGGACAGATTATCAGCCCCAGCATTTT	CASTGTDYQPQHF
-	-	TRBV11-2	TRBJ2-2	TGTGCCAGCAGCCCCGAGGGGGACACCGGGGAGCTGTTTTTT	CASSPEGDTGELFF
-	once	TRBV10-1	TRBJ2-1	TGCGCCAGCAGTGAAGGGCGGGCCGACAATGAGCAGTTCTTC	CASSEGRADNEQFF
-	-	TRBV5-1	TRBJ1-6	TGCGCCAGCAGCAACCCTCGGGGATCGAGCTCGGGGAATTCACCCCTCCACTTT	CASSNPRGSSSGNSPLHF
TRBD2	-	TRBV5-4	TRBJ2-1	TGTGCCAGCAGCTTGGCCGGGGGAGGGCCCTACAATGAGCAGTTCTTC	CASSLAGGGPYNEQFF
-	-	TRBV7-9	TRBJ1-2	TGTGCCAGCAGCTTGGGGCAGGGCTATGGCTACACCTTC	CASSLGQGYGYTF
-	-	TRBV20-1	TRBJ2-5	TGCAGTGCTAGTCCCCCTTCGGGGAGCCAAGAGACCCAGTACTTC	CSASPPSGSQETQYF
-	-	TRBV30	TRBJ1-1	TGTGCCTGGAGTCGTCAGGTAAACACTGAAGCTTTCTTT	CAWSRQVNTEAFF
TRBD2	-	TRBV7-2	TRBJ2-7	TGTGCCAGCAGCTTACGGGGGGTCTCCTACGAGCAGTACTTC	CASSLRGVSYEQYF
-	-	TRBV6-2/TRBV6-3	TRBJ2-3	TGTGCCAGCAGTTACATGCTAGCGTGGGATACGCAGTATTTT	CASSYMLAWDTQYF
-	-	TRBV6-5	TRBJ2-3	TGTGCCAGCAGTTACTCGATCTCCCAGGTTGGAGATACGCAGTATTTT	CASSYSISQVGDTQYF
-	-	TRBV4-3	TRBJ2-1	TGCGCCAGCAGCCAAGATAGGCAGGGGGAGCAGTTCTTC	CASSQDRQGEQFF
-	-	TRBV12-5	TRBJ2-1	TGTGCTAGTGGTTTGAGGGGGGAGCAGTTCTTC	CASGLRGEQFF
-	-	TRBV29-1	TRBJ2-7	TGCAGCCCTGTTTCTGGGACACCTCATGCTTACGAGCAGTACTTC	CSPVSGTPHAYEQYF
-	-	TRBV28	TRBJ1-5	TGTGCCAGCTCCCCCCGGGAAGAGACCCAGCATTTT	CASSPREETQHF
-	-	TRBV20-1	TRBJ1-1	TGCAGTGCTAGTGAGGGGGGGCGGACTGAAGCTTTCTTT	CSASEGGRTEAFF
-	-	TRBV14	TRBJ1-6	TGTGCCAGCAGCCAAGCGGGCAGGGGTAATTCACCCCTCCACTTT	CASSQAGRGNSPLHF
-	-	TRBV30	TRBJ1-3	TGTGCCTGGAGTGCAGCTGGAAACACCATATATTTT	CAWSAAGNTIYF
-	once	TRBV28	TRBJ1-5	TGTGCCAGCAGCCGACGGACAGCTAATCAGCCCCAGCATTTT	CASSRRTANQPQHF
TRBD1	-	TRBV25-1	TRBJ1-5	TGTGCCAGCAGTGAAACAGGGGGCAATCAGCCCCAGCATTTT	CASSETGGNQPQHF
TRBD1	-	TRBV7-9	TRBJ2-7	TGTGCCAGCAGCTTAGTGGGGACAGGTTCCTACGAGCAGTACTTC	CASSLVGTGSYEQYF
TRBD1	-	TRBV13	TRBJ1-1	TGTGCCAGCAGCTTAGAGGGGGCCGAGGGCACTGAAGCTTTCTTT	CASSLEGAEGTEAFF
-	-	TRBV2	TRBJ1-5	TGTGCCAGCAGTGGGGGGGGGAAGCCCCAGCATTTT	CASSGGGKPQHF
TRBD1	-	TRBV11-2	TRBJ1-2	TGTGCCAGCAGCTCCCTCCGCGACAGGGGGGGCTACACCTTC	CASSSLRDRGGYTF
-	-	TRBV18	TRBJ2-3	TGTGCCAGCTCCCCGGTTCGCACAGATACGCAGTATTTT	CASSPVRTDTQYF
-	-	TRBV28	TRBJ1-2	TGTGCCCGCAGCGGGGCGGCGGGGGGGGCGTATGGCTACACCTTC	CARSGAAGGAYGYTF
-	-	TRBV5-1	TRBJ1-1	TGCGCCAGCAGCTTGGAGGAGGGCACTGAAGCTTTCTTT	CASSLEEGTEAFF
TRBD1	-	TRBV6-5	TRBJ1-2	TGTGCCAGCAGTTACTCGGGCAGGGGGCACGGCTACACCTTC	CASSYSGRGHGYTF
TRBD2	once	TRBV18	TRBJ2-3	TGTGCCAGCTCACCACTTTGGACTAGCGGGAGTACAGATACGCAGTATTTT	CASSPLWTSGSTDTQYF
-	few	TRBV5-1	TRBJ1-4	TGCGCCAGCAGCCCCCGTGGTTTGGGCAGGGGTGAAAAACTGTTTTTT	CASSPRGLGRGEKLFF
TRBD2	few	TRBV5-1	TRBJ2-3	TGCGCCAGCAGTTCTCTTGCTAGCGGGGGAGTCACAGATACGCAGTATTTT	CASSSLASGGVTDTQYF
-	-	TRBV2	TRBJ2-7	TGTGCCAGCAGTGTCTTCTACGAGCAGTACTTC	CASSVFYEQYF
TRBD1	-	TRBV18	TRBJ1-1	TGTGCCAGCTCACCCGGGACAGGGGGAGACACTGAAGCTTTCTTT	CASSPGTGGDTEAFF
-	-	TRBV28	TRBJ2-6	TGTGCCAGCAGGGGGGGTCGGGCGCCTGGGGCCAACGTCCTGACTTTC	CASRGGRAPGANVLTF
TRBD2	-	TRBV6-5	TRBJ2-1	TGTGCCAGCAGTTACTCAACTAGCGGGATTGCCAATGAGCAGTTCTTC	CASSYSTSGIANEQFF
-	-	TRBV6-1	TRBJ1-2	TGTGCCAGCAGTGAAACCACAGTCTATGGCTACACCTTC	CASSETTVYGYTF
-	once	TRBV7-2	TRBJ1-2	TGTGCCAGCAGCTTAAGGAGGTTTGCTAACTATGGCTACACCTTC	CASSLRRFANYGYTF
-	-	TRBV27	TRBJ1-2	TGTGCCAGCAGCTACTCCCGGGGGGAGTATGACTACACCTTC	CASSYSRGEYDYTF
-	-	TRBV10-1	TRBJ2-2	TGCGCCAGCAGTGAAAACACGAACACCGGGGAGCTGTTTTTT	CASSENTNTGELFF
TRBD2	-	TRBV5-4	TRBJ2-7	TGTGCCAGCAGCTTGGCCGGGGCTAGCGGTAACGAGCAGTACTTC	CASSLAGASGNEQYF
-	-	TRBV10-3	TRBJ2-7	TGTGCCACGGGAAACCCCGAGCAGTACTTC	CATGNPEQYF
-	once	TRBV30	TRBJ2-7	TGTGCCTGGAGTGTTGGGGCAGGGAACGACGAGCAGTACTTC	CAWSVGAGNDEQYF
TRBD1	-	TRBV6-2/TRBV6-3	TRBJ2-1	TGTGCCAGCAGTTATCACGGGACAGGCTACAATGAGCAGTTCTTC	CASSYHGTGYNEQFF
-	-	TRBV4-1	TRBJ1-1	TGCGCCAGCAGCCACCCCCAGGGGATGAACACTGAAGCTTTCTTT	CASSHPQGMNTEAFF
-	-	TRBV19	TRBJ1-2	TGTGCCAGTAGTCGAAGGACAGAGATCCTCTATGGCTACACCTTC	CASSRRTEILYGYTF
-	-	TRBV30	TRBJ1-6	TGTGCCTGGAGTCGAACCGTGAAACTCAATTCACCCCTCCACTTT	CAWSRTVKLNSPLHF
-	-	TRBV7-9	TRBJ2-7	TGTGCCAGCAGCTTAGATGCACACCGCTACGAGCAGTACTTC	CASSLDAHRYEQYF
TRBD1	-	TRBV27	TRBJ2-2	TGTGCCAGCAGTTGGGGACAGGGAGCCGGGGAGCTGTTTTTT	CASSWGQGAGELFF
TRBD2	-	TRBV7-9	TRBJ2-1	TGTGCCAGCAGCTTAGCCGGGGGACTAGCGGGAGCAAATGAGCAGTTCTTC	CASSLAGGLAGANEQFF
-	-	TRBV20-1	TRBJ1-6	TGCATTCTACCCGAACCCCTCCACTTT	CILPEPLHF
-	-	TRBV6-6	TRBJ1-1	TGTGCCAGCAGTTACAGGGGCTGGGACACTGAAGCTTTCTTT	CASSYRGWDTEAFF
-	-	TRBV19	TRBJ2-5	TGTGCCAGTAGCCCTGATTCCGGGACTTCGGCCCAGTACTTC	CASSPDSGTSAQYF
TRBD1	-	TRBV30	TRBJ2-2	TGTGCCTGGGAGGGGGCTAGCACCGGGGAGCTGTTTTTT	CAWEGASTGELFF
-	-	TRBV27	TRBJ1-2	TGTGCCAGCAGTGGGGGGTATGGCTACACCTTC	CASSGGYGYTF
-	-	TRBV10-3	TRBJ1-1	TGTGCCATCAGTGAAGGGGAAGGCACTGAAGCTTTCTTT	CAISEGEGTEAFF
TRBD1	-	TRBV28	TRBJ1-5	TGTGCCAGCGGGCGGGGGGACAGCTCCAATCAGCCCCAGCATTTT	CASGRGDSSNQPQHF